Reported below is one T cell receptor beta chain. This specimen comes from a study of blood T cell repertoires in COVID-19. Whole-study context: Whether acute or convalescent, the COVID-19 samples came from the United States, Italy and Spain. PBMCs, B-cell-depleted T cells, or T cells were the source of the cDNA or gDNA that made up the material.

In the authors' methods: Reference gene primers were amplified, and this amplification served to estimate nucleated cell counts. Profiling relied on immunoSEQ multiplex PCR, and the TCRdb table lists in-frame clones only, not all of them. The V and J calls and clone size were taken over from that table, and D and trimming were inferred from the DNA. There are about 64,000 clones in the sample; approximately 84% occur only once, and more than 2.5% lies in the top ten. Germline V gene sequence: CDR1 SGHTA, CDR2 FQGTGA. Trimming cost V 4 bases and J 4 bases, with 11 bases left between them. There are 14 residues in the CDR3.

The V call is TRBV7-3, the J call TRBJ2-1; D is uncertain. Sequencing used peripheral blood. The receptor's source is a man aged 50-59 years with active COVID-19. The CDR3 reads CASSSMGLYNEQFF. The CDR3, as DNA: TGTGCCAGCAGCTCGATGGGCCTGTACAATGAGCAGTTCTTC.